These 24 T cell receptor beta chains share one sample of origin, sequenced in a study of OX40 agonist ivuxolimab in advanced cancers. Assay: immunoSEQ multiplex PCR; the TCRdb copy retains only in-frame clones and omits some. This sample has under 80,000 clones; approximately 85% occur once, and the top ten carry less than 0.65%. The material sequenced was CD4+ or CD8+ T cells sorted from blood, taken in a trial of the OX40 agonist ivuxolimab. The origin of the receptors is an adult with an advanced solid tumor such as melanoma, head and neck, liver or kidney cancer.

The chain recombines TRBV28 with TRBJ2-4, with D perhaps given as TRBD1 or TRBD2 (6 bases each). This CDR3 contains 13 residues. The ends were cut back, 7 bases at V and 5 bases at J, with 12 bases in the middle. From germline, CDR1 is MDHEN and CDR2 SYDVKM. The CDR3 is CASMEGQENIQYF. The CDR3 DNA follows: TGTGCCAGCATGGAGGGACAAGAAAACATTCAGTACTTC.

For this clone: The sample carries other DNA sequences with the same CDR3. V is TRBV28 and J is TRBJ1-5; D ambiguous. The germline CDR1 and CDR2 sequences are MDHEN and SYDVKM. V was cut by 3 bases and J by 1 base, with 4 bases left in between. The CDR3 has 13 residues. In nucleotides, the CDR3 is TGTGCCAGCAGTTTCTCAAGCAATCAGCCCCAGCATTTT. It encodes CASSFSSNQPQHF.

This clone is a singleton in its sample. J is TRBJ1-6 and V is TRBV6-5, with D possibly matching TRBD1 (6 bases). The ends were cut back, 7 bases at V and 8 bases at J, with 15 bases in the middle. Germline-derived CDR1 and CDR2 are MNHEY and SVGAGI. CDR3 length: 14 residues. CDR3 loop: CASKGGPDYSPLHF. CDR3 DNA: TGTGCCAGCAAAGGGGGGCCGGATTATTCACCCCTCCACTTT.

V is TRBV15 and J is TRBJ2-7; D is possibly TRBD2 (5 bases). This CDR3 spans 15 amino acids. V was trimmed by 0 bases and J by 2 bases, leaving 11 bases between them. Germline V CDR1 and CDR2: LNHNV, YYDKDF (reference sequence). The CDR3 bases are TGTGCCACCAGCAGAGACGGTGGAGGTGCCTACGAGCAGTACTTC. Translating it yields CATSRDGGGAYEQYF.

This rearrangement joins TRBV13 to TRBJ2-6, with a tentative D call TRBD1 (6 bases). Per the germline V gene, CDR1 is PRHDT and CDR2 is FYEKMQ (reference sequence). Trimming stripped 2 bases from V and 0 bases from J, with 8 bases between. This CDR3 contains 16 residues. CDR3 amino acids: CASSLQGHSGANVLTF. The CDR3 nucleotides read TGTGCCAGCAGCTTACAGGGACACTCTGGGGCCAACGTCCTGACTTTC.

This chain links TRBV18 with TRBJ2-2; 9 nucleotides agree with TRBD2. J gave up 4 bases and V 2 bases, and 5 bases lay outside the gene matches. CDR3 length equals 16 residues. Germline values: CDR1 KGHSH, CDR2 LQKENI. The CDR3 region has the DNA TGTGCCAGCTCACCATTCGGACTAGCGACCACCGGGGAGCTGTTTTTT. It encodes CASSPFGLATTGELFF.

This sequence joins TRBV6-6 and TRBJ1-6, with D unresolved. Trimming removed 6 bases at V and 8 bases at J, with 17 bases between. The CDR3 is 15 amino acids. Germline V CDR1 and CDR2: MNHNY, SVGAGI (reference sequence). CDR3 DNA: TGTGCCAGCAGCGCCTCGGCCTACCGTCATTCACCCCTCCACTTT. Translated: CASSASAYRHSPLHF.

The rearrangement uses TRBV28 and TRBJ2-3; D uncertain. Per germline, CDR1 MDHEN and CDR2 SYDVKM. There are 12 residues in the CDR3. Trimming removed 5 bases at V and 0 bases at J, with 3 bases between. For the CDR3, the DNA is TGTGCCAGCAGTCTCAGCACAGATACGCAGTATTTT. Amino acids: CASSLSTDTQYF.

The V and J genes are TRBV28 and TRBJ1-1; 7 bases match TRBD1. J gave up 1 base and V 7 bases, and 6 bases lay outside the gene matches. The CDR3 is 14 amino acids. CDR1 and CDR2 (germline): MDHEN, SYDVKM. CDR3 protein: CASTDRVQNTEAFF. In DNA, the CDR3 is TGTGCCAGCACTGACAGGGTTCAGAACACTGAAGCTTTCTTT. Looking up the rest from reference TRBV28 and TRBJ1-1 gives the full variable domain: DVKVTQSSRYLVKRTGEKVFLECVQDMDHENMFWYRQDPGLGLRLIYFSYDVKMKEKGDIPEGYSVSREKKERFSLILESASTNQTSMYLCASTDRVQNTEAFFGQGTRLTVV.

This clone appeared a single time. This chain links TRBV5-4 with TRBJ2-5; 7 bases map to TRBD1. CDR1 is SGHNT, CDR2 YYREEE, per germline (reference sequence). The CDR3 is 15 amino acids. Trimming removed 0 bases from V and 4 bases from J; junction bases left unmatched: 6. This chain's CDR3 is CASSLGTRQGETQYF. Written as DNA, the CDR3 is TGTGCCAGCAGCTTGGGGACCCGACAGGGAGAGACCCAGTACTTC.

The chain's CDR3 is CASSYSGQGYGNTIYF. CDR3 DNA: TGTGCCAGCAGTTACTCAGGACAGGGGTACGGAAACACCATATATTTT. The rearrangement joins TRBV6-5 to TRBJ1-3; TRBD1 agrees at 9 bases. V dropped 0 bases and J dropped 4; count of bases not matched to a gene: 4. Germline loops: CDR1 MNHEY, CDR2 SVGAGI. The length of the CDR3 is 16 residues.

The chain employs TRBV10-2 and TRBJ2-3, with TRBD2 identical over 8 bases. The CDR3 contains 15 residues. V lost 3 bases, J lost 4 bases, and 6 bases stayed unmatched. Germline-derived CDR1 and CDR2 are WSHSY and SAAADI. For the CDR3, the DNA is TGCGCCAGCAGTGACAAGCGGGAGAAGCCAGATACGCAGTATTTT. As protein: CASSDKREKPDTQYF.

This clone was counted only a few times. V is TRBV7-2 and J is TRBJ2-7; perhaps D is TRBD1 or TRBD2 (5 bases each). V lost 5 bases and J 1 base, leaving 15 bases between the germline ends. This CDR3 region has 15 residues. From germline, CDR1 is SGHTA and CDR2 FQGNSA. The CDR3, as DNA: TGTGCCAGCAGCGGGGGTGGGATAGAGTCCTACGAGCAGTACTTC. Translated, it gives CASSGGGIESYEQYF.

The genes are TRBV19 and TRBJ2-7; 8 nucleotides align to TRBD1. V was clipped by 2 bases and J by 3 bases; unmatched bases: 9. This CDR3 has 16 amino acids. CDR1 is LNHDA and CDR2 is SQIVND in the germline V gene (reference sequence). In nucleotides, the CDR3 is TGTGCCAGTAGTATACGAGGGACAGGACCCAACTACGAGCAGTACTTC. This sequence encodes CASSIRGTGPNYEQYF.

This clone has just one count. The V and J genes are TRBV10-1 and TRBJ2-5, with 7 bases fitting TRBD2. Trimming cost V 4 bases and J 4 bases; bases outside gene matches: 9. The CDR3 extends over 15 amino acids. Germline CDR1 is WNHNN and CDR2 is SYGVQD (reference sequence). CDR3: CASSGQRGRRETQYF. For the CDR3, the DNA is TGCGCCAGCAGTGGTCAGCGGGGTAGGAGAGAGACCCAGTACTTC.

The chain links TRBV21-1 to TRBJ2-7; the tabulated D call, TRBD2, remains unverified against the DNA. TRBV21-1 is assigned pseudogene status. The CDR3 sequence is 12 residues long. CDR3 DNA sequence: TGTGCCAGCAGCAAAGGTGAGCACGAGCAGTACTTC. Its translation: CASSKGEHEQYF.

This chain uses TRBV7-2 with TRBJ2-5, with D uncertain. From germline, CDR1 is SGHTA and CDR2 FQGNSA. CDR3 length: 15 amino acids. Trimming took 1 base from V and 3 from J, leaving 12 bases between them. CDR3 in amino acids: CASSLGLIREETQYF. For the CDR3, the DNA is TGTGCCAGCAGCTTAGGTTTAATTCGAGAAGAGACCCAGTACTTC.

The rearrangement uses TRBV28 and TRBJ1-2; D is unresolved. Germline-derived CDR1 and CDR2 are MDHEN and SYDVKM. CDR3 size: 12 residues. With 3 bases removed from V and 6 bases from J, the gap between germline ends came to 8 bases. CDR3 DNA: TGTGCCAGCAGTTTCCAGCGTCATGGCTACACCTTC. Its protein is CASSFQRHGYTF.

This clone was seen only a few times. This chain connects TRBV11-2 to TRBJ2-1; 9 nucleotides agree with TRBD1. Germline loops: CDR1 SGHAT, CDR2 FQNNGV. The V and J ends lost 5 bases and 9 bases, in that order; junction bases with no gene match: 11. This CDR3 comprises 15 residues. The CDR3 DNA sequence: TGTGCCAGCAGCGCATTCCGGGACAGGGTAAGTGAGCAGTTCTTC. It is translated as CASSAFRDRVSEQFF.

The chain has TRBV5-6 and TRBJ2-7, with 7 bases lining up with TRBD1. CDR1 and CDR2 (germline): SGHDT, YYEEEE. CDR3 size: 13 residues. V dropped 4 bases and J dropped 6; count of bases not matched to a gene: 7. CDR3 sequence reads: CASSRLTGREQYF. The CDR3, as DNA: TGTGCCAGCAGCCGACTGACAGGGCGCGAGCAGTACTTC.

This chain connects TRBV27 to TRBJ2-3; D tentatively reads TRBD1 or TRBD2 (6 bases each). V lost 1 base, J lost 0 bases, and 17 bases lay in between. The CDR3 runs 18 residues. Germline loops: CDR1 MNHEY, CDR2 SMNVEV (reference sequence). CDR3 sequence reads: CASSLLGQGTSSTDTQYF. The CDR3 coding sequence is TGTGCCAGCAGTTTATTGGGTCAGGGGACTTCTAGCACAGATACGCAGTATTTT.

V is TRBV5-4 and J is TRBJ2-7; D possibly corresponds to TRBD1 (5 bases). V lost 1 base, J lost 3 bases, and 14 bases lay in between. This CDR3 comprises 15 residues. In germline, CDR1 is SGHNT, CDR2 YYREEE (reference sequence). CDR3 region: CASSLNRAQGYEQYF. CDR3 DNA: TGTGCCAGCAGCTTGAATCGGGCCCAGGGCTACGAGCAGTACTTC.

The genes are TRBV18 and TRBJ2-1; 10 bases fit TRBD2. This CDR3 is built from 16 residues. The V and J ends lost 0 bases and 4 bases, in that order; junction bases with no gene match: 3. Germline assignment: CDR1 KGHSH and CDR2 LQKENI. The CDR3 sequence is CASSPPGLAPYNEQFF. The CDR3 DNA reads TGTGCCAGCTCACCACCGGGACTAGCGCCGTACAATGAGCAGTTCTTC. Complete variable domain (other parts from reference TRBV18 and TRBJ2-1): NAGVMQNPRHLVRRRGQEARLRCSPMKGHSHVYWYRQLPEEGLKFMVYLQKENIIDESGMPKERFSAEFPKEGPSILRIQQVVRGDSAAYFCASSPPGLAPYNEQFFGPGTRLTVL.

The chain links TRBV5-5 to TRBJ2-2, with D uncertain. Germline CDR1 reads SGHKS; CDR2 reads YYEKEE (reference sequence). Trimming removed 0 bases at V and 6 bases at J, with 15 bases between. The CDR3 loop spans 16 amino acids. CDR3 loop: CASSLAAQSLAGELFF. DNA of the CDR3: TGTGCCAGCAGCTTGGCCGCACAGTCGTTGGCCGGGGAGCTGTTTTTT. The full variable domain, in which reference TRBV5-5 and TRBJ2-2 provide the parts outside the CDR3, is DAGVTQSPTHLIKTRGQQVTLRCSPISGHKSVSWYQQVLGQGPQFIFQYYEKEERGRGNFPDRFSARQFPNYSSELNVNALLLGDSALYLCASSLAAQSLAGELFFGEGSRLTVL.